The 32 T cell receptor beta chains in this list originate from one sample, sequenced in a study of T cells in Graves' hyperthyroidism and ophthalmopathy. Amplified regions were TCR beta CDR3 sequences from RNA transcripts. When the TCR CDR3 underwent first-round RT-PCR, the HTBI primer set was used. TCRdb ran MiXCR on the multiplex PCR reads and lists one entry per CDR3 protein. The table has under 550,000 distinct CDR3 sequences, around 20% seen once. Material: blood. The origin of the receptors is a man between 35 and 55 years old with Graves' ophthalmopathy.

This clonotype came up a few times. This chain uses TRBV20-1 with TRBJ2-3, with TRBD2 matching 10 bases. This CDR3 contains 18 residues. The ends lost 3 bases at V and 4 bases at J; junction bases unmatched: 16. Per germline, CDR1 DFQATT and CDR2 SNEGSKA (reference sequence). CDR3 residues: CSARPLGGASGSPDTQYF. As DNA, the CDR3 is TGCAGTGCTAGGCCCCTCGGTGGGGCTAGCGGGAGTCCAGATACGCAGTATTTT.

As regards this clonotype: This may be a read error: a much more frequent sequence differs by one nucleotide. This chain links TRBV30 with TRBJ2-1, with D hard to call. Trimming took 5 bases from V and 8 from J, leaving 19 bases between them. The V gene's germline CDR1 is GTSNPN and CDR2 SVGIG (reference sequence). The length of the CDR3 is 14 residues. The CDR3 nucleotides read TGTGCCTGGGCTAGGATGGCATCGAGCGATGAGCAGTTCTTC. It codes for CAWARMASSDEQFF.

This clonotype was picked up many times. This rearrangement joins TRBV30 to TRBJ1-2; D remains ambiguous. The germline gives CDR1 GTSNPN, CDR2 SVGIG (reference sequence). The CDR3 covers 13 residues. Trimming stripped 3 bases from V and 0 bases from J, with 8 bases between. DNA for the CDR3: TGTGCCTGGAGGACTACAGCTAACTATGGCTACACCTTC. Amino acids: CAWRTTANYGYTF. Using reference TRBV30 and TRBJ1-2 for the parts outside the CDR3, the full variable domain is SQTIHQWPATLVQPVGSPLSLECTVEGTSNPNLYWYRQAAGRGLQLLFYSVGIGQISSEVPQNLSASRPQDRQFILSSKKLLLSDSGFYLCAWRTTANYGYTFGSGTRLTVV.

The chain combines TRBV6-2 or TRBV6-3 with TRBJ2-3, with D tentatively TRBD2 (6 bases). Germline loops: CDR1 MNHEY, CDR2 SVGEGT. This CDR3 contains 12 residues. Trimming cost V 5 bases and J 6 bases, with 9 bases left between them. This CDR3 is CASSGGWDTQYF. The CDR3 nucleotides are TGTGCCAGCAGTGGGGGGTGGGATACGCAGTATTTT.

The sample holds many counts of this clonotype. The rearrangement uses TRBV5-1 and TRBJ2-5; D unresolved. The V gene lost 6 bases and the J gene lost 4 bases, with 10 bases spanning the gap. There are 12 residues in the CDR3. CDR1 is SGHRS and CDR2 is YFSETQ in the germline V gene. CDR3 loop: CASKPEVETQYF. The CDR3 DNA follows: TGCGCCAGCAAGCCCGAGGTAGAGACCCAGTACTTC.

This clonotype came up a few times. V gene TRBV5-1 combines with J gene TRBJ2-3; maybe TRBD1 (5 bases). The V end lost 4 bases, the J end lost 2 bases, and 17 bases lay between the germline ends. Germline loops: CDR1 SGHRS, CDR2 YFSETQ. This CDR3 spans 16 amino acids. This CDR3 reads CASSPFGQVTTDTQYF. As DNA, the CDR3 is TGCGCCAGCAGCCCCTTTGGACAAGTAACCACAGATACGCAGTATTTT.

This clonotype was found a few times. The chain links TRBV5-5 to TRBJ2-1, with 8 bases lining up with TRBD2. The length of the CDR3 is 15 residues. V shed 1 base, J shed 5 bases, and the junction held 5 bases outside the gene matches. Germline V lookup: CDR1 SGHKS, CDR2 YYEKEE (reference sequence). The CDR3 protein is CASSLSGGHHNEQFF. The CDR3 DNA sequence: TGTGCCAGCAGCTTGAGCGGGGGACACCACAATGAGCAGTTCTTC.

The sample holds a few counts of this clonotype. The chain joins TRBV6-1 to TRBJ2-4, with 10 positions matching TRBD1. CDR1 MNHNS and CDR2 SASEGT come from the germline V gene. Trimming removed 5 bases from V and 0 bases from J; junction bases left unmatched: 16. The CDR3 spans 20 residues. The CDR3 nucleotides are TGTGCCAGCAGTCTAGAGGGTGCGGGACAGGGGCCTCTAGCCAAAAACATTCAGTACTTC. Protein: CASSLEGAGQGPLAKNIQYF.

The chain employs TRBV9 and TRBJ2-2; D uncertain. Germline CDR1 is SGDLS and CDR2 is YYNGEE. V was trimmed by 3 bases and J by 4 bases, leaving 7 bases between them. This CDR3 has 13 amino acids. The CDR3 sequence is CASSAQSTGELFF. For the CDR3, the DNA is TGTGCCAGCAGCGCGCAGAGCACCGGGGAGCTGTTTTTT.

The chain combines TRBV5-6 with TRBJ1-2; D is possibly TRBD1 (5 bases). Trimming left V 1 base short and J 2 bases short, with 9 bases between. This CDR3 spans 14 amino acids. Germline assignment: CDR1 SGHDT and CDR2 YYEEEE. The CDR3 protein is CASSLFDRNYGYTF. In nucleotides, the CDR3 is TGTGCCAGCAGCTTGTTTGACAGAAACTATGGCTACACCTTC.

The rearrangement uses TRBV5-5 and TRBJ1-6; tentatively, D is TRBD1 (6 bases). The germline gives CDR1 SGHKS, CDR2 YYEKEE (reference sequence). Deletions cut 4 bases from V and 8 bases from J, with 10 bases between. The CDR3 contains 13 residues. CDR3 region: CASSNNRDSPLHF. The CDR3 DNA follows: TGTGCCAGCAGCAATAACAGGGATTCACCCCTCCACTTT.

The CDR3 coding sequence is TGCGCCAGCAGCCAAGGGGTACCCGGGCAGCTGGTGGGAGATACGCAGTATTTT. Residues: CASSQGVPGQLVGDTQYF. The chain employs TRBV4-1 and TRBJ2-3; D is uncertain. Germline V gene data show CDR1 as MGHRA and CDR2 as YSYEKL. The CDR3 is 18 residues long. V was pared by 1 base and J by 5 bases, with 22 bases between.

This clonotype was detected ten times or more. The V and J genes are TRBV18 and TRBJ1-5; D is unresolved. CDR3 length: 15 residues. V was cut by 5 bases and J by 0 bases, with 11 bases left in between. Per germline, CDR1 KGHSH and CDR2 LQKENI. CDR3 coding DNA: TGTGCCAGCTCAGTAGACGGAATTAGCAATCAGCCCCAGCATTTT. This gives the protein CASSVDGISNQPQHF.

This clonotype was recorded many times. The chain has TRBV5-1 and TRBJ2-7; 7 nucleotides align to TRBD2. Looked up from germline, CDR1 is SGHRS and CDR2 is YFSETQ. V was pared by 4 bases and J by 5 bases, with 9 bases of the junction left unmatched. The CDR3 spans 14 residues. CDR3: CASSLAGTTDEQYF. CDR3 nucleotides: TGCGCCAGCAGCCTCGCCGGGACTACGGACGAGCAGTACTTC.

The CDR3 spells CASDERQGGSSYNEQFF. As DNA, the CDR3 is TGTGCCAGCGATGAACGACAGGGGGGAAGCTCCTACAATGAGCAGTTCTTC. V and J are TRBV2 and TRBJ2-1; TRBD1 matches 9 bases. The CDR3 loop spans 17 amino acids. Trimming at V came to 8 bases and at J to 0 bases, leaving 11 bases not matched to a gene. Germline CDR1 reads SNHLY; CDR2 reads FYNNEI.

This clonotype showed up just a few times. J is TRBJ2-1 and V is TRBV3-1; D not certain. The V and J ends lost 6 bases and 6 bases respectively, with 15 bases between them. Germline V CDR1 and CDR2: LGHDT, YNNKEL (reference sequence). CDR3 size: 14 residues. Here the CDR3 DNA reads TGTGCCAGCAGTCGTAAGCACGGCCTCAATGAGCAGTTCTTC. Amino acids: CASSRKHGLNEQFF.

In this sample, this clonotype turned up many times. This sequence joins TRBV5-1 and TRBJ2-1; D possibly matches TRBD1 or TRBD2 (6 bases each). Trimming cost V 6 bases and J 0 bases, with 13 bases left between them. The CDR3 extends over 15 amino acids. Germline V CDR1 and CDR2: SGHRS, YFSETQ. The chain's CDR3 is CASTKEGGSYNEQFF. The CDR3 DNA sequence: TGCGCCAGCACCAAAGAGGGGGGCTCCTACAATGAGCAGTTCTTC.

This clonotype was found many times. The rearrangement links TRBV28 to TRBJ2-5; 7 nucleotides match TRBD1. With 7 bases clipped from V and 5 bases from J, the junction kept 10 bases outside the gene matches. From germline, CDR1 is MDHEN and CDR2 SYDVKM. This CDR3 comprises 14 residues. CDR3 amino acids: CASTEDRVVETQYF. The CDR3 region has the DNA TGTGCCAGCACCGAAGACAGGGTGGTCGAGACCCAGTACTTC.

This clonotype was picked up a small number of times. The rearrangement uses TRBV3-1 and TRBJ2-7; TRBD1 matches 11 bases. V trimming: 1 base; J trimming: 3 bases; junction bases outside the gene matches: 2. The CDR3 loop spans 15 amino acids. From germline, CDR1 is LGHDT and CDR2 YNNKEL (reference sequence). In DNA, the CDR3 is TGTGCCAGCAGCCAAGGGACAGGGGGCTTCTACGAGCAGTACTTC. This translates into CASSQGTGGFYEQYF.

The rearrangement joins TRBV11-2 to TRBJ2-3; 13 bases are a match to TRBD2. Trimming cost V 5 bases and J 4 bases; bases outside gene matches: 6. This CDR3 contains 16 residues. The germline CDR1 and CDR2 sequences are SGHAT and FQNNGV. The CDR3 DNA reads as TGTGCCAGCAGCCTAAGGACTAGCGGGAGAGCAGATACGCAGTATTTT. This sequence encodes CASSLRTSGRADTQYF.

The chain links TRBV19 to TRBJ1-2, with 7 bases matching TRBD1. Unmatched junction bases numbered 9, after V lost 9 bases and J lost 5 bases. This CDR3 is built from 13 residues. The germline gives CDR1 LNHDA, CDR2 SQIVND (reference sequence). CDR3 in amino acids: CASSEGQDYGYTF. The CDR3 DNA follows: TGTGCCAGCTCTGAAGGACAGGATTATGGCTACACCTTC.

This clonotype was observed many times. This chain uses TRBV28 with TRBJ2-1; D remains unclear. The V gene lost 7 bases and the J gene lost 2 bases, with 3 bases spanning the gap. CDR1 is MDHEN and CDR2 is SYDVKM in the germline V gene. The CDR3 length is 11 residues. CDR3 protein: CASNTYNEQFF. The CDR3 DNA reads as TGTGCCAGCAACACCTACAATGAGCAGTTCTTC.

This clonotype was detected many times. The chain has TRBV28 and TRBJ2-7, with D uncertain. Per the germline V gene, CDR1 is MDHEN and CDR2 is SYDVKM. V lost 6 bases, J lost 3 bases, and 3 bases lay in between. CDR3 size: 10 residues. The CDR3 region has the DNA TGTGCCAGCAGCGACTACGAGCAGTACTTC. It translates to CASSDYEQYF.

This clonotype was seen many times. The CDR3 DNA sequence: TGCAGTGCTAGATTGGACAGGAGCTCCTACAATGAGCAGTTCTTC. Translation gives CSARLDRSSYNEQFF. The chain is built from TRBV20-1 and TRBJ2-1; 7 bases align to TRBD1. Germline V gene sequence: CDR1 DFQATT, CDR2 SNEGSKA (reference sequence). V was clipped by 2 bases and J by 0 bases; unmatched bases: 4. The CDR3 runs 15 residues.

This chain joins TRBV30 and TRBJ2-5; 12 bases fit TRBD2. Germline V CDR1 and CDR2: GTSNPN, SVGIG (reference sequence). The junction had 6 bases not matched to a gene; V was cut back by 3 bases and J by 4 bases. CDR3 length: 15 residues. CDR3 in amino acids: CAWRASGRATETQYF. The CDR3 DNA is TGTGCCTGGAGGGCTAGCGGGAGGGCCACAGAGACCCAGTACTTC.

This clonotype was recorded at least ten times. The chain is built from TRBV27 and TRBJ1-4, with no clear D. V shed 7 bases and J shed 3 bases, with 18 bases lying between them. CDR3 length equals 16 residues. The V gene's germline CDR1 is MNHEY and CDR2 SMNVEV (reference sequence). The CDR3 bases are TGTGCCAGCAAACCCTTCCAAGGGTGGCCTAATGAAAAACTGTTTTTT. This codes for CASKPFQGWPNEKLFF.

As concerns this clonotype: The junction shows a germline mismatch at one end, possibly a read error. The chain has TRBV30 and TRBJ2-2, with TRBD2 as a possible D gene (6 bases). The CDR3 is 16 amino acids. The germline gives CDR1 GTSNPN, CDR2 SVGIG (reference sequence). The CDR3 is CTWRGRVRWGTGELFF. The CDR3 bases are TGTACCTGGAGGGGCAGGGTTCGATGGGGCACCGGGGAGCTGTTTTTT.

This clonotype has ten or more counts. The chain links TRBV28 to TRBJ2-7, with 9 bases matching TRBD2. Germline V gene lookup returns CDR1 MDHEN and CDR2 SYDVKM. After removal of 5 bases from V and 4 bases from J, the junction contained 6 bases not matched to a gene. The CDR3 spans 14 residues. The CDR3 spells CASSNSGSLYEQYF. Here the CDR3 DNA reads TGTGCCAGCAGTAATAGCGGGAGCCTTTACGAGCAGTACTTC.

This sequence joins TRBV19 and TRBJ2-7, with TRBD2 identical over 10 bases. Germline trimming cut 6 bases from V and 6 bases from J; bases unmatched to any gene: 2. This CDR3 is built from 12 residues. From germline, CDR1 is LNHDA and CDR2 SQIVND (reference sequence). In DNA form, the CDR3 reads TGTGCCAGTAGGCCTAGCGGGGGCGAGCAGTACTTC. This codes for CASRPSGGEQYF.

The CDR3, as DNA: TGTGCCGTGCGTCGACAGGGTGAGAGCTATGGCTACACCTTC. Translating gives CAVRRQGESYGYTF. The gene calls are TRBV19 and TRBJ1-2, with 7 bases lining up with TRBD1. This CDR3 region has 14 residues. The J segment lost 4 bases and the V segment lost 11 bases, leaving 13 bases of the junction unmatched. Germline CDR1 LNHDA, CDR2 SQIVND (reference sequence).

Comment on this clonotype: A read error may produce the germline difference seen at one junction end. The chain has TRBV20-1 and TRBJ1-5; TRBD1 is a possible D gene (6 bases). The CDR3 has 14 residues. The germline V gene has CDR1 DFQATT and CDR2 SNEGSKA (reference sequence). As DNA, the CDR3 is TGCAGTGCCACGCAAGGGGGTTCCAATCAGCCCCAGCGTTTT. Its translation is CSATQGGSNQPQRF.

This clonotype was counted between two and nine times. The rearrangement joins TRBV19 to TRBJ2-3; no clear D gene. V lost 4 bases and J lost 1, with 12 bases in between. The V gene's germline CDR1 is LNHDA and CDR2 SQIVND (reference sequence). The CDR3 runs 15 residues. CDR3 DNA sequence: TGTGCCAGTAGTAATCGGGCTGTCCGCACAGATACGCAGTATTTT. This encodes CASSNRAVRTDTQYF.